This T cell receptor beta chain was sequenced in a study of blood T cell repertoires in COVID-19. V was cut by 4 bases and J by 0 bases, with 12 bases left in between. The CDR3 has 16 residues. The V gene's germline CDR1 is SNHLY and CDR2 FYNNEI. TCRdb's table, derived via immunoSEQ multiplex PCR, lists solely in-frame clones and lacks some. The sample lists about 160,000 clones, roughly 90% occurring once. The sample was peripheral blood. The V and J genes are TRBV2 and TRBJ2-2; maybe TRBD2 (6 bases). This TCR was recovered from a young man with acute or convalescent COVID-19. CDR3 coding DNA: TGTGCCAGCAGTGTACAGAGACTAGCGAACACCGGGGAGCTGTTTTTT. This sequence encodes CASSVQRLANTGELFF.